What follows are 5 T cell receptor beta chains derived from one specimen sequenced in a study of cytomegalovirus exposure and HLA in healthy donors. It was with 60 Vbeta and 13 Jbeta primers that the PCR ran. The table came from immunoSEQ multiplex PCR; TCRdb's copy has only in-frame clones and leaves some out. The profile covers 89,000 or so clones, with under 80% appearing a single time and over 2% taken by the ten largest. Material: PBMCs. These receptors originate from a boy younger than 18 in good health and CMV-seronegative.

V is TRBV27 and J is TRBJ1-4, with D hard to call. The CDR3 runs 13 residues. CDR1 and CDR2 from the germline V gene are MNHEY and SMNVEV (reference sequence). Trimming stripped 5 bases from V and 11 bases from J, with 15 bases between. The CDR3 nucleotides read TGTGCCAGCAGTCCCCAGCGGGGTGGGAAACTGTTTTTT. Translating gives CASSPQRGGKLFF.

This chain uses TRBV27 with TRBJ1-2, with 8 bases lining up with TRBD1. CDR1 and CDR2 from the germline V gene are MNHEY and SMNVEV (reference sequence). V was clipped by 5 bases and J by 4 bases; unmatched bases: 6. The CDR3 has 14 amino acids. The CDR3: CASSVQGGPYGYTF. CDR3 in DNA: TGTGCCAGCAGTGTACAGGGGGGTCCCTATGGCTACACCTTC.

This chain joins TRBV7-8 and TRBJ2-1; 11 bases align to TRBD2. Germline V gives CDR1 SGHVS, CDR2 FQNEAQ. The length of the CDR3 is 16 residues. V was pared by 5 bases and J by 0 bases, with 3 bases of the junction left unmatched. The DNA for the CDR3 is TGTGCCAGCAGCGGGACTAGCGGAGCCTCCTACAATGAGCAGTTCTTC. It encodes CASSGTSGASYNEQFF. Complete variable domain (other parts from reference TRBV7-8 and TRBJ2-1): GAGVSQSPRYKVAKRGQDVALRCDPISGHVSLFWYQQALGQGPEFLTYFQNEAQLDKSGLPSDRFFAERPEGSVSTLKIQRTQQEDSAVYLCASSGTSGASYNEQFFGPGTRLTVL.

This chain joins TRBV5-1 and TRBJ2-5; possibly TRBD1 for D (5 bases). Deletions cut 5 bases from V and 5 bases from J, with 19 bases between. The CDR3 covers 15 residues. CDR1 SGHRS and CDR2 YFSETQ come from the germline V gene. CDR3 DNA: TGCGCCAGCAGTTTCGGCAGGGCAGGCCTTGAGACCCAGTACTTC. Amino acid sequence: CASSFGRAGLETQYF.

This clone was seen a single time. V usage is TRBV29-1 and J usage is TRBJ1-2; 10 bases agree with TRBD1. V dropped 5 bases and J dropped 6; count of bases not matched to a gene: 6. The CDR3 covers 13 residues. Looked up from germline, CDR1 is SQVTM and CDR2 is ANQGSEA. The CDR3 sequence: CSVRQGAIDGYTF. The CDR3, as DNA: TGCAGCGTTAGACAGGGGGCAATCGATGGCTACACCTTC.